Presented here are 30 T cell receptor beta chains from one specimen sequenced in a study of blood T cell repertoires in COVID-19. TCRdb keeps only in-frame clones here, not all; method: immunoSEQ multiplex PCR. This sample has some 150,000 clones, with around 82% found just once. The specimen sequenced was peripheral blood. The source is a human donor in a cohort sampled during active COVID-19.

The genes are TRBV5-6 and TRBJ1-5, with unresolved D. Looked up from germline, CDR1 is SGHDT and CDR2 is YYEEEE. Trimming removed 0 bases from V and 7 bases from J, with 5 bases in between. This CDR3 region has 12 residues. The CDR3 reads CASSLVGQPQHF. The DNA for the CDR3 is TGTGCCAGCAGCTTGGTTGGCCAGCCCCAGCATTTT.

This rearrangement joins TRBV5-4 to TRBJ1-4, with 7 bases aligning to TRBD1. The CDR3 length is 17 residues. In germline, CDR1 is SGHNT, CDR2 YYREEE (reference sequence). V dropped 0 bases and J dropped 10; count of bases not matched to a gene: 15. The CDR3 DNA follows: TGTGCCAGCAGCTTGGGCACCGGGACGACAGGGCGAGGAAAACTGTTTTTT. It is translated as CASSLGTGTTGRGKLFF. Full variable domain (remainder filled in from reference TRBV5-4 and TRBJ1-4): ETGVTQSPTHLIKTRGQQVTLRCSSQSGHNTVSWYQQALGQGPQFIFQYYREEENGRGNFPPRFSGLQFPNYSSELNVNALELDDSALYLCASSLGTGTTGRGKLFFGSGTQLSVL.

This sequence joins TRBV5-1 and TRBJ1-2, with 7 bases aligning to TRBD1. CDR3 length: 12 residues. V lost 3 bases to trimming and J lost 6 bases; unmatched junction nucleotides: 2. CDR1 is SGHRS and CDR2 is YFSETQ in the germline V gene. The CDR3 nucleotides read TGCGCCAGCAGCTCGACAGGGAATGGCTACACCTTC. It specifies CASSSTGNGYTF.

The chain combines TRBV19 with TRBJ2-2, with no clear D. Germline assignment: CDR1 LNHDA and CDR2 SQIVND (reference sequence). CDR3 length equals 14 residues. V lost 5 bases and J lost 4, with 11 bases in between. The CDR3 here is CASSHVPPTGELFF. The CDR3 DNA sequence: TGTGCCAGTAGTCATGTCCCCCCCACCGGGGAGCTGTTTTTT.

The chain joins TRBV19 to TRBJ2-2; a weak D match, TRBD2 (6 bases). The length of the CDR3 is 15 residues. Trimming cost V 0 bases and J 4 bases, with 9 bases left between them. The V gene's germline CDR1 is LNHDA and CDR2 SQIVND (reference sequence). The CDR3 region has the DNA TGTGCCAGTAGTATAGACCGGGGGAGCACCGGGGAGCTGTTTTTT. Translated, it gives CASSIDRGSTGELFF.

This rearrangement joins TRBV6-2 or TRBV6-3 to TRBJ1-1; 9 nucleotides align to TRBD1. CDR1 is MNHEY and CDR2 is SVGEGT in the germline V gene. The CDR3 extends over 12 amino acids. Trimming removed 5 bases from V and 8 bases from J; junction bases left unmatched: 3. CDR3 in DNA: TGTGCCAGCAGTGACAGGGGGAAAGAAGCTTTCTTT. This translates into CASSDRGKEAFF.

The V call is TRBV19, the J call TRBJ2-1; TRBD1 agrees at 10 bases. This CDR3 has 14 residues. The trim removed 9 bases at V and 7 bases at J, leaving 9 bases unmatched. Germline V gene data show CDR1 as LNHDA and CDR2 as SQIVND (reference sequence). The CDR3 sequence: CASLGQGKFNEQFF. The CDR3 DNA reads TGTGCCAGCCTGGGACAGGGGAAATTTAATGAGCAGTTCTTC.

The sample holds one count of this clone. This chain links TRBV7-3 with TRBJ2-1; possible D gene TRBD1, 5 bases. The CDR3 is 17 amino acids. CDR1 is SGHTA and CDR2 is FQGTGA in the germline V gene. Trimming pared 5 bases from V and 5 bases from J, leaving 22 bases between. As DNA, the CDR3 is TGTGCCAGCAGCCCCAAAGGGGCTCTAGAAATCCACAATGAGCAGTTCTTC. This codes for CASSPKGALEIHNEQFF.

In DNA form, the CDR3 reads TGCGCCAGCAGCTTGGGCAGGGATGTAGATACGCAGTATTTT. Translating gives CASSLGRDVDTQYF. This chain uses TRBV5-1 with TRBJ2-3, with a possible D match to TRBD1 (5 bases). This CDR3 has 14 amino acids. Germline V gene data show CDR1 as SGHRS and CDR2 as YFSETQ. V was pared by 0 bases and J by 5 bases, with 10 bases between.

This chain connects TRBV6-5 to TRBJ2-2, with D hard to call. The germline CDR1 and CDR2 sequences are MNHEY and SVGAGI. The V and J ends lost 5 bases and 10 bases respectively, with 14 bases between them. The CDR3 has 13 amino acids. The DNA of the CDR3 is TGTGCCAGCAGTCCCCGCGCCCGAGCGGAGCTGTTTTTT. It specifies CASSPRARAELFF.

This clone has only a few counts. The genes are TRBV3-1 (or the pseudogene TRBV3-2) and TRBJ2-4, with 9 bases matching TRBD1. The CDR3 has 16 amino acids. With 4 bases clipped from V and 0 bases from J, the junction kept 4 bases outside the gene matches. Germline loops: CDR1 LGHDT, CDR2 YNNKEL (reference sequence). The CDR3: CASSLQGAIAKNIQYF. CDR3 nucleotide sequence: TGTGCCAGCAGCCTACAGGGGGCCATAGCCAAAAACATTCAGTACTTC.

The genes are TRBV7-2 and TRBJ2-1; TRBD2 matches 8 bases. In germline, CDR1 is SGHTA, CDR2 FQGNSA. The CDR3 length is 14 residues. V lost 6 bases, J lost 10 bases, and 11 bases stayed unmatched. The CDR3, as DNA: TGTGCCAGCAGGCTAGCGGGTGGCGGAGGAGAGCAGTTCTTC. The encoded protein is CASRLAGGGGEQFF.

The CDR3 DNA reads TGCGCCAGCAGGGAAAGGACAGGGGGGAACACTGAAGCTTTCTTT. It encodes CASRERTGGNTEAFF. V usage is TRBV4-3 and J usage is TRBJ1-1; 10 bases line up with TRBD1. The CDR3 sequence is 15 residues long. CDR1 is LGHNA and CDR2 is YSLEER in the germline V gene. The V gene end was trimmed by 6 bases and the J gene end by 1 base; junction bases not matched to a gene: 5.

The J gene is TRBJ1-2, the V gene TRBV6-5; weak D call: TRBD1 (5 bases). Per germline, CDR1 MNHEY and CDR2 SVGAGI. The CDR3 spans 14 residues. V was shortened by 4 bases and J by 2 bases, with 11 bases between the two germline ends. The DNA for the CDR3 is TGTGCCAGCAGTTTACAGGCCACCAACTATGGCTACACCTTC. Its protein product is CASSLQATNYGYTF.

The chain joins TRBV27 to TRBJ2-1; weak D call: TRBD1 (5 bases). CDR1 and CDR2 from the germline V gene are MNHEY and SMNVEV (reference sequence). Trimming shortened V by 3 bases and J by 6 bases, and 15 bases separated the two germline ends. This CDR3 region has 15 residues. The CDR3 loop reads CASSLFRTPPNEQFF. The CDR3 DNA reads TGTGCCAGCAGTTTGTTCCGGACACCGCCCAATGAGCAGTTCTTC.

The V gene is TRBV11-2, the J gene TRBJ2-3; 7 bases align to TRBD2. The CDR3 length is 9 residues. CDR1 and CDR2 (germline): SGHAT, FQNNGV. Losses at the gene ends were 11 bases for V and 9 bases for J; bases not matched to a gene: 2. CDR3 nucleotides: TGTGCCCTCGGGGGGACGCAGTATTTT. It yields the protein CALGGTQYF. The whole variable domain, remainder taken from reference TRBV11-2 and TRBJ2-3, is EAGVAQSPRYKIIEKRQSVAFWCNPISGHATLYWYQQILGQGPKLLIQFQNNGVVDDSQLPKDRFSAERLKGVDSTLKIQPAKLEDSAVYLCALGGTQYFGPGTRLTVL.

The J gene is TRBJ2-1, the V gene TRBV6-5; a possible D gene is TRBD2 (5 bases). Trimming removed 4 bases at V and 8 bases at J, with 9 bases between. There are 12 residues in the CDR3. In germline, CDR1 is MNHEY, CDR2 SVGAGI. CDR3 sequence: CASSSLEDEQFF. CDR3 nucleotides: TGTGCCAGCAGTTCCTTGGAGGATGAGCAGTTCTTC.

This chain connects TRBV5-4 to TRBJ1-2; 7 bases are shared with TRBD1. Losses at the gene ends were 4 bases for V and 2 bases for J; bases not matched to a gene: 2. The CDR3 is 13 amino acids. The germline V gene has CDR1 SGHNT and CDR2 YYREEE (reference sequence). This CDR3 reads CASSRQGNYGYTF. In DNA form, the CDR3 reads TGTGCCAGCAGCCGACAGGGAAACTATGGCTACACCTTC.

The chain employs TRBV5-1 and TRBJ2-7; D is unresolved. From germline, CDR1 is SGHRS and CDR2 YFSETQ. CDR3 length: 14 amino acids. V lost 0 bases, J lost 6 bases, and 13 bases lay in between. CDR3 nucleotides: TGCGCCAGCAGCTTGGCCGCCAACGTCGGCGAGCAGTACTTC. Its translation: CASSLAANVGEQYF. Supplemented by reference TRBV5-1 and TRBJ2-7, the full variable domain reads KAGVTQTPRYLIKTRGQQVTLSCSPISGHRSVSWYQQTPGQGLQFLFEYFSETQRNKGNFPGRFSGRQFSNSRSEMNVSTLELGDSALYLCASSLAANVGEQYFGPGTRLTVT.

The V gene is TRBV2, the J gene TRBJ2-7; 10 positions agree with TRBD1. The CDR3 has 13 residues. V gave up 5 bases and J gave up 5 bases; unmatched junction bases: 3. The germline V gene has CDR1 SNHLY and CDR2 FYNNEI. The CDR3 region has the DNA TGTGCCAGCAGTCGGGACAGGGGCCACGAGCAGTACGTC. Its protein product is CASSRDRGHEQYV.

The chain links TRBV4-3 to TRBJ2-7, with D maybe TRBD2 (5 bases). With 0 bases removed from V and 3 bases from J, the gap between germline ends came to 15 bases. The CDR3 has 16 residues. The germline gives CDR1 LGHNA, CDR2 YSLEER. The chain's CDR3 is CASSQDVRDPFYEQYF. The DNA for the CDR3 is TGCGCCAGCAGCCAAGATGTACGGGATCCATTCTACGAGCAGTACTTC.

This clone turned up a few times. This chain connects TRBV11-3 to TRBJ1-1; no reliable D call. Germline assignment: CDR1 SGHNT and CDR2 YENEEA. Trimming left V 5 bases short and J 4 bases short, with 14 bases between. The CDR3 sequence is 14 residues long. The CDR3 nucleotides read TGTGCCAGCAGCGAGCGCCTCGGGAGCACTGAAGCTTTCTTT. Translation gives CASSERLGSTEAFF.

The V gene is TRBV4-3, the J gene TRBJ2-1, with D perhaps matching TRBD1 (6 bases). This CDR3 region has 15 residues. The V end lost 2 bases, the J end lost 7 bases, and 15 bases lay between the germline ends. Per the germline V gene, CDR1 is LGHNA and CDR2 is YSLEER. The CDR3 DNA follows: TGCGCCAGCAGCCAACAATCAGGGGTTTGGAATGAGCAGTTCTTC. Residues: CASSQQSGVWNEQFF.

The chain joins TRBV2 to TRBJ1-5, with TRBD1 as a possible D gene (6 bases). The germline CDR1 and CDR2 sequences are SNHLY and FYNNEI. The length of the CDR3 is 16 residues. Trimming stripped 1 base from V and 2 bases from J, with 12 bases between. The CDR3 loop is CASSEVRGAGNQPQHF. CDR3 DNA: TGTGCCAGCAGTGAAGTGCGGGGGGCAGGCAATCAGCCCCAGCATTTT.

V gene TRBV6-1 combines with J gene TRBJ2-7, with a possible D match to TRBD2 (6 bases). Germline V gene lookup returns CDR1 MNHNS and CDR2 SASEGT. The CDR3 totals 14 residues. V lost 3 bases to trimming and J lost 7 bases, with 16 bases between them. The CDR3 DNA is TGTGCCAGCAGTGAGCGGCGGGAACCCGAGGAGCAGTACGTC. The encoded protein is CASSERREPEEQYV.

This chain uses TRBV6-4 with TRBJ2-1; TRBD2 matches 7 bases. The CDR3 has 16 amino acids. J lost 2 bases, V lost 4 bases, and 8 bases had no gene match. Germline V gene lookup returns CDR1 MRHNA and CDR2 SNTAGT. The CDR3 loop reads CASSASLAHPYNEQFF. In nucleotides, the CDR3 is TGTGCCAGCAGTGCCTCACTAGCGCATCCCTACAATGAGCAGTTCTTC.

The gene calls are TRBV11-3 and TRBJ2-7, with D possibly being TRBD2 (5 bases). CDR3 size: 13 residues. V lost 3 bases and J lost 5, with 11 bases in between. Germline CDR1 SGHNT, CDR2 YENEEA. CDR3 nucleotides: TGTGCCAGCAGCTTTGGGGAGAGGAACGAGCAGTACTTC. Its protein is CASSFGERNEQYF.

The chain is built from TRBV10-3 and TRBJ2-1, with 11 bases aligning to TRBD2. Germline CDR1 is ENHRY and CDR2 is SYGVKD. CDR3 length: 14 amino acids. V gave up 10 bases and J gave up 7 bases; unmatched junction bases: 9. Written as DNA, the CDR3 is TGTGCCAGCGCCGGACTAGCGGGCCTGAATGAGCAGTTCTTC. Encoded protein: CASAGLAGLNEQFF.

This clone was detected only once. The V call is TRBV6-2 or TRBV6-3, the J call TRBJ1-2; weak D call: TRBD1 (5 bases). The germline V gene has CDR1 MNHEY and CDR2 SVGEGT. The V and J ends lost 6 bases and 7 bases respectively, with 15 bases between them. This CDR3 has 13 residues. The chain's CDR3 is CASSLDGTGGYTF. The DNA for the CDR3 is TGTGCCAGCAGCCTTGACGGAACAGGTGGCTACACCTTC.

CDR3 nucleotide sequence: TGTGCCAGCAGCCCGGCAGGCTATAATGAAAAACTGTTTTTT. It codes for CASSPAGYNEKLFF. J is TRBJ1-4 and V is TRBV3-1 (or the pseudogene TRBV3-2), with D unresolved. The V and J ends lost 4 bases and 4 bases respectively, with 10 bases between them. The length of the CDR3 is 14 residues. Germline V gene data show CDR1 as LGHDT and CDR2 as YNNKEL (reference sequence).